The entry below describes one T cell receptor (beta chain). This sample is part of a study of technical replicates of blood from a handful of donors. TCRdb keeps only in-frame clones here, not all; method: immunoSEQ multiplex PCR. The repertoire includes 84,000 or so clones, around 94% of them detected once, and less than 0.3% sits in the top ten. Input material: T cells isolated from PBMCs. This sequence was found in a human donor in good health.

DNA of the CDR3: TGTGCCATCAGGGGCGGGAGCAGCACAGATACGCAGTATTTT. Its translation: CAIRGGSSTDTQYF. The J gene is TRBJ2-3, the V gene TRBV10-3; 7 nucleotides match TRBD2. The V and J ends lost 6 bases and 0 bases, in that order; junction bases with no gene match: 3. This CDR3 has 14 amino acids. Germline lookup yields CDR1 ENHRY and CDR2 SYGVKD.